Listed here are 5 T cell receptor beta chains from one sample, sequenced in a study of cytomegalovirus exposure and HLA in healthy donors. PCR involved 60 Vbeta and 13 Jbeta primers. The method was immunoSEQ multiplex PCR; TCRdb's version includes in-frame clones alone and lacks a portion of them. This sample has 90,000 to 120,000 clones; about three quarters occur once, and the top ten carry roughly 8%. Sequenced sample: PBMCs. The receptors were gathered from a man aged 30 to 39 in good health and CMV-seronegative.

The chain carries TRBV25-1 and TRBJ1-4; D unresolved. V was pared by 3 bases and J by 3 bases, with 17 bases between. The CDR3 is made up of 17 amino acids. Germline V gives CDR1 MGHDK, CDR2 SYGVNS. Here the CDR3 reads CASSDRLIGAANEKLFF. The CDR3 DNA follows: TGTGCCAGCAGTGACCGACTGATTGGCGCAGCTAATGAAAAACTGTTTTTT.

CDR3 protein: CATSRAPGNYEQYF. CDR3 coding DNA: TGTGCCACCAGCAGAGCCCCAGGGAACTACGAGCAGTACTTC. The chain combines TRBV15 with TRBJ2-7; D may be TRBD1 (5 bases). The V end was cut by 1 base, the J end by 3 bases, with 10 bases between. Germline V gene sequence: CDR1 LNHNV, CDR2 YYDKDF (reference sequence). This CDR3 spans 14 amino acids.

This clone was counted a few times. CDR3: CASRGGVVEKLFF. The CDR3 DNA follows: TGTGCCAGCAGAGGGGGGGTTGTTGAAAAACTGTTTTTT. This chain connects TRBV2 to TRBJ1-4; the D gene is possibly TRBD1 (6 bases). V lost 6 bases to trimming and J lost 7 bases, with 12 bases between them. Germline V CDR1 and CDR2: SNHLY, FYNNEI. This CDR3 contains 13 residues.

The chain joins TRBV19 to TRBJ2-1; 7 nucleotides align to TRBD2. The CDR3 contains 15 residues. Germline CDR1 LNHDA, CDR2 SQIVND (reference sequence). The V and J ends lost 4 bases and 8 bases, in that order; junction bases with no gene match: 11. This CDR3 reads CASSTPRLAGDEQFF. The CDR3 DNA reads as TGTGCCAGTAGTACGCCACGACTAGCTGGCGATGAGCAGTTCTTC.

The CDR3, as DNA: TGTGCCAGCAGTTTAAGCCAACGTTCTAGCTCCTACAATGAGCAGTTCTTC. Its translation: CASSLSQRSSSYNEQFF. This sequence joins TRBV27 and TRBJ2-1; unclear D gene. The CDR3 is made up of 17 amino acids. Germline CDR1 and CDR2: MNHEY and SMNVEV (reference sequence). Trimming cost V 2 bases and J 0 bases, with 14 bases left between them.